Presented here are 29 T cell receptor beta chains from one specimen sequenced in a study of blood T cell repertoires in COVID-19. The assay was immunoSEQ multiplex PCR, and TCRdb's table has in-frame clones only and misses some. The sample lists about 27,000 clones; approximately 84% were seen once. The sample was peripheral blood. These TCRs come from a woman aged 80 or older with acute or convalescent COVID-19.

Relative to its sample, this clone is medium-sized. The V gene is TRBV4-2, the J gene TRBJ2-2; unclear D gene. This CDR3 region has 14 residues. V lost 5 bases to trimming and J lost 4 bases, with 11 bases between them. Germline assignment: CDR1 LGHNA and CDR2 YNFKEQ. CDR3 loop: CASSFRLSTGELFF. As DNA, the CDR3 is TGTGCCAGCAGCTTCCGACTCAGCACCGGGGAGCTGTTTTTT.

The chain's CDR3 is CASSTPGQNSPLHF. CDR3 nucleotide sequence: TGTGCCAGCAGCACTCCGGGACAGAATTCACCCCTCCACTTT. The rearrangement links TRBV2 to TRBJ1-6; 7 nucleotides match TRBD1. CDR1 and CDR2 (germline): SNHLY, FYNNEI. V lost 6 bases to trimming and J lost 7 bases; unmatched junction nucleotides: 6. CDR3 length: 14 residues. The full variable domain, rest sourced from reference TRBV2 and TRBJ1-6, is EPEVTQTPSHQVTQMGQEVILRCVPISNHLYFYWYRQILGQKVEFLVSFYNNEISEKSEIFDDQFSVERPDGSNFTLKIRSTKLEDSAMYFCASSTPGQNSPLHFGNGTRLTVT.

The rearrangement uses TRBV6-6 and TRBJ1-1; D perhaps matches TRBD1 (6 bases). V lost 5 bases, J lost 1 base, and 11 bases lay in between. The CDR3 loop spans 14 amino acids. Germline V lookup: CDR1 MNHNY, CDR2 SVGAGI (reference sequence). CDR3: CASSHRDSNTEAFF. The CDR3 DNA reads as TGTGCCAGCAGTCACAGGGATTCGAACACTGAAGCTTTCTTT.

The V gene is TRBV5-4, the J gene TRBJ2-3; TRBD2 agrees at 15 bases. J lost 2 bases, V lost 4 bases, and 8 bases had no gene match. Germline assignment: CDR1 SGHNT and CDR2 YYREEE (reference sequence). The CDR3 spans 18 residues. The CDR3 nucleotides read TGTGCCAGCAGCCGCGGGACTAGCGGGGGGTCAAACACAGATACGCAGTATTTT. Translation: CASSRGTSGGSNTDTQYF. Combining the CDR3 with reference TRBV5-4 and TRBJ2-3 gives the whole variable domain ETGVTQSPTHLIKTRGQQVTLRCSSQSGHNTVSWYQQALGQGPQFIFQYYREEENGRGNFPPRFSGLQFPNYSSELNVNALELDDSALYLCASSRGTSGGSNTDTQYFGPGTRLTVL.

The sample holds a few counts of this clone. V and J are TRBV28 and TRBJ1-5, with a tentative D call TRBD1 (6 bases). Between the trimmed V and J ends, which lost 8 bases and 4 bases, there was a span of 12 bases. The CDR3 is 13 residues long. CDR1 is MDHEN and CDR2 is SYDVKM in the germline V gene. The CDR3 sequence is CASLTGRNQPQHF. In DNA form, the CDR3 reads TGTGCCAGCTTGACAGGACGGAATCAGCCCCAGCATTTT.

The rearrangement uses TRBV6-5 and TRBJ2-7, with D possibly matching TRBD2 (5 bases). Germline values: CDR1 MNHEY, CDR2 SVGAGI. V gave up 0 bases and J gave up 1 base, with 10 bases separating them. This CDR3 region has 15 residues. CDR3 loop: CASSYSIGGSYEQYF. The DNA for the CDR3 is TGTGCCAGCAGTTACTCGATTGGCGGGTCCTACGAGCAGTACTTC.

This rearrangement joins TRBV9 to TRBJ2-2, with 9 bases fitting TRBD2. Germline loops: CDR1 SGDLS, CDR2 YYNGEE. J was trimmed by 6 bases and V by 4 bases; bases with no gene match: 10. The CDR3 runs to 16 residues. As DNA, the CDR3 is TGTGCCAGCAGCCCGCACGGGCGGGAGGGCCCCGGGGAGCTGTTTTTT. This sequence encodes CASSPHGREGPGELFF.

J is TRBJ2-7 and V is TRBV5-1; the match to TRBD1 covers 10 bases. The V gene end was trimmed by 4 bases and the J gene end by 5 bases; junction bases not matched to a gene: 15. CDR3 length equals 17 residues. CDR1 SGHRS and CDR2 YFSETQ come from the germline V gene. CDR3 nucleotides: TGCGCCAGCAGCCCTGGTGCGACAGGGGGCGGAAGGAACGAGCAGTACTTC. Translation gives CASSPGATGGGRNEQYF. Full variable domain (remainder filled in from reference TRBV5-1 and TRBJ2-7): KAGVTQTPRYLIKTRGQQVTLSCSPISGHRSVSWYQQTPGQGLQFLFEYFSETQRNKGNFPGRFSGRQFSNSRSEMNVSTLELGDSALYLCASSPGATGGGRNEQYFGPGTRLTVT.

The chain carries TRBV19 and TRBJ1-5; tentatively, D is TRBD1 (5 bases). V dropped 7 bases and J dropped 3 bases, with 13 bases sitting between them. Germline CDR1 and CDR2: LNHDA and SQIVND (reference sequence). This CDR3 has 14 residues. DNA of the CDR3: TGTGCCAGTACTTTGGGCGGACACAATCAGCCCCAGCATTTT. This codes for CASTLGGHNQPQHF.

This clone was seen only a few times. The chain employs TRBV24-1 and TRBJ1-4; D gene uncertain. The CDR3 totals 14 residues. Germline CDR1 KGHDR, CDR2 SFDVKD. V lost 5 bases and J lost 7, with 13 bases in between. As DNA, the CDR3 is TGTGCCACCAGTGGGGAGGGTGAAGGTGAAAAACTGTTTTTT. This encodes CATSGEGEGEKLFF.

CDR3 region: CASSGGGWGGYTF. In DNA form, the CDR3 reads TGTGCCAGCAGTGGAGGGGGCTGGGGTGGCTACACCTTC. The rearrangement links TRBV2 to TRBJ1-2, with 7 bases fitting TRBD1. V shed 4 bases, J shed 7 bases, and the junction held 6 bases outside the gene matches. The CDR3 runs to 13 residues. Germline CDR1 SNHLY, CDR2 FYNNEI. Full variable domain (missing parts from reference TRBV2 and TRBJ1-2): EPEVTQTPSHQVTQMGQEVILRCVPISNHLYFYWYRQILGQKVEFLVSFYNNEISEKSEIFDDQFSVERPDGSNFTLKIRSTKLEDSAMYFCASSGGGWGGYTFGSGTRLTVV.

This sequence joins TRBV7-9 and TRBJ2-2, with a weak D call TRBD1 (6 bases). CDR3 length: 15 amino acids. V gave up 3 bases and J gave up 6 bases, with 14 bases separating them. Germline V gene lookup returns CDR1 SEHNR and CDR2 FQNEAQ (reference sequence). The CDR3 DNA reads TGTGCCAGCAGCTTGTCCGGGACACTTCCCGGGGAGCTGTTTTTT. Translated, it gives CASSLSGTLPGELFF.

This chain links TRBV7-2 with TRBJ2-7; 8 nucleotides align to TRBD2. The junction had 9 bases not matched to a gene; V was cut back by 1 base and J by 7 bases. The CDR3 covers 15 residues. Germline V gene data show CDR1 as SGHTA and CDR2 as FQGNSA. CDR3 coding DNA: TGTGCCAGCAGCTTAGTCGGGGGGGGTGCGGATGAGCAGTACTTC. Protein sequence: CASSLVGGGADEQYF.

The chain employs TRBV29-1 and TRBJ2-1; 10 positions agree with TRBD2. CDR1 is SQVTM, CDR2 ANQGSEA, per germline. The CDR3 totals 16 residues. After removal of 1 base from V and 10 bases from J, the junction contained 13 bases not matched to a gene. CDR3 sequence (DNA): TGCAGCGTTGAAGGGTTTGCAGCGGGAGGGCCGATAGAGCAGTTCTTC. Translating it yields CSVEGFAAGGPIEQFF.

J is TRBJ2-3 and V is TRBV5-1, with D perhaps matching TRBD2 (5 bases). V lost 1 base and J 0 bases, leaving 6 bases between the germline ends. This CDR3 comprises 14 residues. Germline CDR1 is SGHRS and CDR2 is YFSETQ. CDR3 in amino acids: CASSLWTSTDTQYF. DNA for the CDR3: TGCGCCAGCAGCTTGTGGACTAGCACAGATACGCAGTATTTT.

V gene TRBV7-2 combines with J gene TRBJ2-5, with TRBD2 identical over 8 bases. J lost 3 bases, V lost 6 bases, and 3 bases had no gene match. Germline V gives CDR1 SGHTA, CDR2 FQGNSA. The CDR3 consists of 13 residues. CDR3 sequence (DNA): TGTGCCAGCAGGAAGCGGGAGAAAGAGACCCAGTACTTC. Translating gives CASRKREKETQYF.

The gene calls are TRBV3-1 (or the pseudogene TRBV3-2) and TRBJ2-5; 7 positions match TRBD1. Germline assignment: CDR1 LGHDT and CDR2 YNNKEL (reference sequence). The CDR3 has 15 amino acids. Losses at the gene ends were 4 bases for V and 0 bases for J; bases not matched to a gene: 5. Written as DNA, the CDR3 is TGTGCCAGCAGCCCGCGAGGGGGCTACCAAGAGACCCAGTACTTC. Translated: CASSPRGGYQETQYF.

This chain links TRBV27 with TRBJ1-2; tentative D call: TRBD1 (5 bases). Germline V lookup: CDR1 MNHEY, CDR2 SMNVEV (reference sequence). The length of the CDR3 is 13 residues. Between the trimmed V and J ends, which lost 1 base and 4 bases, there was a span of 7 bases. The CDR3 nucleotides read TGTGCCAGCAGTTTATGGGGGGGCTATGGCTACACCTTC. Protein product: CASSLWGGYGYTF.

CDR3 in amino acids: CSASKQQGNEQYF. CDR3 in DNA: TGCAGTGCTAGTAAGCAGCAGGGGAACGAGCAGTACTTC. The chain links TRBV20-1 to TRBJ2-7; D perhaps matches TRBD1 (6 bases). The CDR3 totals 13 residues. Trimming removed 3 bases from V and 5 bases from J, with 14 bases in between. Germline CDR1 DFQATT, CDR2 SNEGSKA (reference sequence).

The V gene is TRBV7-9, the J gene TRBJ2-1; D ambiguous. Trimming took 4 bases from V and 8 from J, leaving 15 bases between them. Germline CDR1 SEHNR, CDR2 FQNEAQ (reference sequence). The length of the CDR3 is 14 residues. The chain's CDR3 is CASSSGRLGDEQFF. CDR3 coding DNA: TGTGCCAGCAGCTCCGGCCGGCTAGGCGATGAGCAGTTCTTC.

The V gene is TRBV6-5, the J gene TRBJ1-1; 7 bases align to TRBD1. There are 14 residues in the CDR3. From germline, CDR1 is MNHEY and CDR2 SVGAGI. V lost 5 bases to trimming and J lost 5 bases; unmatched junction nucleotides: 8. The CDR3 region has the DNA TGTGCCAGCAGTCCAGTACAGGGGAGGACTGAAGCTTTCTTT. Its translation is CASSPVQGRTEAFF.

The gene calls are TRBV4-1 and TRBJ1-4; D gene unclear. Germline V CDR1 and CDR2: MGHRA, YSYEKL. Trimming took off 1 base at V and 0 bases at J, with 6 bases between the two ends. CDR3 length equals 15 residues. DNA of the CDR3: TGCGCCAGCAGCCAAGTGGGCACAACTAATGAAAAACTGTTTTTT. Residues: CASSQVGTTNEKLFF.

The chain joins TRBV2 to TRBJ1-1, with no clear D. Trimming took off 7 bases at V and 1 base at J, with 13 bases between the two ends. Germline CDR1 is SNHLY and CDR2 is FYNNEI. CDR3 length: 14 amino acids. CDR3 amino acids: CASTLDLGNTEAFF. The DNA of the CDR3 is TGTGCCAGCACCTTGGACTTGGGGAACACTGAAGCTTTCTTT. The full variable domain, completed using reference TRBV2 and TRBJ1-1, is EPEVTQTPSHQVTQMGQEVILRCVPISNHLYFYWYRQILGQKVEFLVSFYNNEISEKSEIFDDQFSVERPDGSNFTLKIRSTKLEDSAMYFCASTLDLGNTEAFFGQGTRLTVV.

This chain uses TRBV5-6 with TRBJ1-5, with D possibly being TRBD1 (6 bases). The CDR3 has 18 amino acids. Trimming pared 1 base from V and 3 bases from J, leaving 20 bases between. Germline CDR1 SGHDT, CDR2 YYEEEE. The CDR3 nucleotides are TGTGCCAGCAGCTTGCGGGGGGGCCGCTCAGAAGTCAATCAGCCCCAGCATTTT. Translated, it gives CASSLRGGRSEVNQPQHF.

The V gene is TRBV7-9, the J gene TRBJ1-2; 7 bases align to TRBD1. Trimming at V came to 6 bases and at J to 4 bases, leaving 5 bases not matched to a gene. CDR1 is SEHNR, CDR2 FQNEAQ, per germline (reference sequence). The CDR3 spans 13 residues. The CDR3 bases are TGTGCCAGCAGTACCCGGGACAGCTATGGCTACACCTTC. Translating gives CASSTRDSYGYTF.

The J gene is TRBJ1-1, the V gene TRBV7-9; D might be TRBD1 (5 bases). This CDR3 comprises 13 residues. Germline loops: CDR1 SEHNR, CDR2 FQNEAQ (reference sequence). Trimming left V 5 bases short and J 5 bases short, with 12 bases between. The CDR3 loop reads CASSISKGTEAFF. CDR3 bases: TGTGCCAGCAGCATAAGCAAGGGGACTGAAGCTTTCTTT.

The chain carries TRBV12-3 or TRBV12-4 and TRBJ1-2, with TRBD1 identical over 7 bases. The CDR3 extends over 13 amino acids. V was clipped by 4 bases and J by 5 bases; unmatched bases: 4. CDR3 DNA sequence: TGTGCCAGCAGTTCGCAGACAGGGTATGGCTACACCTTC. Protein product: CASSSQTGYGYTF.

The chain links TRBV2 to TRBJ1-2; TRBD1 matches at 7 bases. Trimming took 6 bases from V and 4 from J; bases not matched to a gene: 8. The germline gives CDR1 SNHLY, CDR2 FYNNEI. The CDR3 contains 14 residues. CDR3 bases: TGTGCCAGCAGCAGGGACAGCCGGGGCTATGGCTACACCTTC. Translating gives CASSRDSRGYGYTF.

The chain recombines TRBV27 with TRBJ1-4, with 7 bases that match TRBD1. From germline, CDR1 is MNHEY and CDR2 SMNVEV (reference sequence). Trimming took 3 bases from V and 7 from J; bases not matched to a gene: 5. This CDR3 comprises 14 residues. The CDR3 sequence is CASSFGTAREKLFF. The DNA of the CDR3 is TGTGCCAGCAGTTTCGGGACAGCCCGTGAAAAACTGTTTTTT.